The clone carrying this TCR beta chain was counted between two and nine times. Its antigen is unidentified. 5'RACE, which relied on constant-segment primers, yielded TCR alpha and TCR beta cDNA libraries carrying sample barcodes and UMIs. TCRdb reprocessed the 5' RACE reads with MiXCR, giving one entry per CDR3 protein. The profile covers over 350,000 distinct CDR3 sequences, with approximately 16% appearing a single time and 20% to 25% taken by the ten largest. This sample was included in a study of T-cell memory formation after mild COVID-19. Study context: TCR clusters largely stayed donor specific.

The CDR3 runs to 14 residues. The germline V and J ends were trimmed by 0 bases and 0 bases, with 6 bases remaining between them. Germline CDR1 SGHRS, CDR2 YFSETQ. Study-level results: Clonal second-wave expansions that peaked on day 37 had unconfirmed SARS-CoV-2 specificity.

The sequence was collected from a man younger than 30 who had mild COVID-19 (a few samples of this study predate the infection). Cell type and time point are not known. The V call is TRBV5-1, the J call TRBJ1-2, with D hard to call. Sequencing used PBMCs or a T cell subset sorted from them (not recorded which). The CDR3 region has the DNA TGCGCCAGCAGCTTGGACAGTCCTAACTATGGCTACACCTTC. Translation: CASSLDSPNYGYTF.